The 31 T cell receptor beta chains reported below all come from one sample, sequenced in a study of control samples from healthy donors and cancer patients. Profiling relied on immunoSEQ multiplex PCR, and the TCRdb table lists in-frame clones only, not all of them. The sample shows tens of thousands of clones, around 94% of them seen only once. Specimen: blood. The origin of the receptors is a man aged 25 to 40 in good health.

This clone was picked up one time. The chain couples TRBV6-5 to TRBJ2-2; D is ambiguous. The germline V and J ends were trimmed by 8 bases and 7 bases, with 8 bases remaining between them. In germline, CDR1 is MNHEY, CDR2 SVGAGI. There are 11 residues in the CDR3. The CDR3 loop is CASAQVGELFF. CDR3 coding DNA: TGTGCCAGCGCGCAAGTCGGGGAGCTGTTTTTT.

The chain couples TRBV3-1 (or the pseudogene TRBV3-2) to TRBJ1-2, with a tentative D call TRBD1 (6 bases). Trimming cost V 1 base and J 6 bases, with 15 bases left between them. CDR3 size: 15 residues. The germline gives CDR1 LGHDT, CDR2 YNNKEL (reference sequence). The CDR3 protein is CASSQVGRKGDGYTF. CDR3 DNA: TGTGCCAGCAGCCAAGTGGGCCGCAAGGGGGATGGCTACACCTTC.

The genes are TRBV11-2 and TRBJ2-1; 9 nucleotides agree with TRBD1. The CDR3 extends over 14 amino acids. Germline assignment: CDR1 SGHAT and CDR2 FQNNGV. The V and J ends lost 4 bases and 6 bases, in that order; junction bases with no gene match: 4. This CDR3 is CASSYGTGINEQFF. The DNA of the CDR3 is TGTGCCAGCAGCTATGGGACAGGGATCAATGAGCAGTTCTTC.

J is TRBJ1-6 and V is TRBV30, with 9 bases lining up with TRBD1. J lost 7 bases, V lost 4 bases, and 5 bases had no gene match. The CDR3 contains 14 residues. Germline CDR1 reads GTSNPN; CDR2 reads SVGIG (reference sequence). CDR3 bases: TGTGCCTGGACAGGAGGGACAGGGAATTCACCCCTCCACTTT. This encodes CAWTGGTGNSPLHF.

Remarks on this clone: A read error may account for a junction end that differs from germline. V gene TRBV29-1 combines with J gene TRBJ1-1, with no clear D. CDR1 SQVTM and CDR2 ANQGSEA come from the germline V gene. The CDR3 runs 10 residues. In DNA, the CDR3 is TGCAGCGTTAAAGACTATGAAGCTTTCTTT. Protein: CSVKDYEAFF.

The chain recombines TRBV18 with TRBJ2-2; the match to TRBD1 covers 7 bases. The germline CDR1 and CDR2 sequences are KGHSH and LQKENI. This CDR3 spans 18 amino acids. The V segment lost 6 bases and the J segment 2 bases; nucleotides outside the gene matches: 15. This CDR3 reads CASSTSTGSDLNTGELFF. For the CDR3, the DNA is TGTGCCAGCTCTACCTCGACAGGGAGCGACTTAAACACCGGGGAGCTGTTTTTT.

V and J are TRBV5-4 and TRBJ2-7, with D perhaps matching TRBD2 (6 bases). CDR3 length: 14 amino acids. Trimming left V 0 bases short and J 5 bases short, with 12 bases between. The germline V gene has CDR1 SGHNT and CDR2 YYREEE (reference sequence). CDR3 sequence reads: CASSLGGDGDEQYF. The CDR3 nucleotides read TGTGCCAGCAGCTTGGGGGGGGACGGGGACGAGCAGTACTTC.

This clone has a single count. V is TRBV5-1 and J is TRBJ2-7; 9 positions agree with TRBD1. This CDR3 is built from 14 residues. Germline V gives CDR1 SGHRS, CDR2 YFSETQ. V was clipped by 0 bases and J by 6 bases; unmatched bases: 4. The chain's CDR3 is CASSLEQGAGEQYF. DNA of the CDR3: TGCGCCAGCAGCTTGGAACAGGGGGCAGGCGAGCAGTACTTC.

The chain couples TRBV11-3 to TRBJ2-1, with 7 bases matching TRBD2. V shed 3 bases, J shed 4 bases, and the junction held 9 bases outside the gene matches. Germline V gene data show CDR1 as SGHNT and CDR2 as YENEEA. The CDR3 has 16 residues. CDR3 DNA: TGTGCCAGCAGCTTGTTATCTAGCGGTTCTTACAATGAGCAGTTCTTC. Residues: CASSLLSSGSYNEQFF.

This sequence joins TRBV30 and TRBJ1-4, with unresolved D. The CDR3 is 13 residues long. The V end was cut by 0 bases, the J end by 3 bases, with 5 bases between. The germline V gene encodes CDR1 GTSNPN and CDR2 SVGIG (reference sequence). The CDR3 region has the DNA TGTGCCTGGAGTGTAGGCCCTAATGAAAAACTGTTTTTT. This translates into CAWSVGPNEKLFF.

The V call is TRBV4-2, the J call TRBJ2-7, with unresolved D. This CDR3 is 15 amino acids long. V gave up 0 bases and J gave up 2 bases, with 11 bases separating them. Germline CDR1 reads LGHNA; CDR2 reads YNFKEQ. The CDR3 spells CASSQDRHRAYEQYF. CDR3 in DNA: TGTGCCAGCAGCCAAGACCGGCATCGTGCCTACGAGCAGTACTTC.

This clone showed up just a few times. The V call is TRBV19, the J call TRBJ2-1; D may be TRBD1 or TRBD2 (5 bases each). The length of the CDR3 is 17 residues. Germline V gene data show CDR1 as LNHDA and CDR2 as SQIVND (reference sequence). Trimming stripped 1 base from V and 0 bases from J, with 13 bases between. CDR3 coding DNA: TGTGCCAGTAGTATAGTTTTGTGGGACGGCTCCTACAATGAGCAGTTCTTC. Translation gives CASSIVLWDGSYNEQFF.

V usage is TRBV5-8 and J usage is TRBJ2-1; 7 positions match TRBD1. The CDR3 is made up of 15 amino acids. From germline, CDR1 is SGHTS and CDR2 YDEGEE. After removal of 4 bases from V and 2 bases from J, the junction contained 6 bases not matched to a gene. CDR3 sequence (DNA): TGTGCCAGCAGCCAAGACAGGGTCACCTACAATGAGCAGTTCTTC. Residues: CASSQDRVTYNEQFF.

This clone appeared a single time. V and J are TRBV28 and TRBJ1-5; D uncertain. The germline CDR1 and CDR2 sequences are MDHEN and SYDVKM. The CDR3 sequence is 13 residues long. Trimming stripped 4 bases from V and 9 bases from J, with 13 bases between. The CDR3 DNA follows: TGTGCCAGCAGTTCTCTAGGAGGTAGGCCCCAGCATTTT. Translation gives CASSSLGGRPQHF.

The chain has TRBV4-1 and TRBJ2-1; a possible D gene is TRBD2 (6 bases). The V end was cut by 7 bases, the J end by 9 bases, with 10 bases between. This CDR3 is 11 amino acids long. Looked up from germline, CDR1 is MGHRA and CDR2 is YSYEKL. CDR3 protein: CASTSESEQFF. CDR3 coding DNA: TGCGCCAGCACTAGCGAGAGTGAGCAGTTCTTC.

V and J are TRBV6-6 and TRBJ2-7; either TRBD1 or TRBD2 may supply D (5 bases each). In germline, CDR1 is MNHNY, CDR2 SVGAGI (reference sequence). CDR3 length: 14 amino acids. V lost 11 bases and J 2 bases, leaving 19 bases between the germline ends. CDR3 nucleotide sequence: TGTGCCTGTTTAAGGGACCGAGAACCCTACGAGCAGTACTTC. Translating it yields CACLRDREPYEQYF.

In the case of this clone: The junction and the germline gene differ at one end; a read error may be behind it. This rearrangement joins TRBV20-1 to TRBJ2-1; D is undetermined. This CDR3 is 8 amino acids long. The germline CDR1 and CDR2 sequences are DFQATT and SNEGSKA (reference sequence). The CDR3, as DNA: TGCAGTGCTGGCCTCAGGCTCTTC. This gives the protein CSAGLRLF.

The J gene is TRBJ2-5, the V gene TRBV19; D is unresolved. The CDR3 is 13 amino acids. V dropped 8 bases and J dropped 1 base, with 11 bases sitting between them. CDR1 is LNHDA, CDR2 SQIVND, per germline (reference sequence). CDR3 region: CASSHTIQETQYF. The CDR3 DNA follows: TGTGCCAGTTCCCACACCATCCAAGAGACCCAGTACTTC.

V gene TRBV6-5 combines with J gene TRBJ1-1; 7 bases fit TRBD1. The CDR3 extends over 13 amino acids. Germline assignment: CDR1 MNHEY and CDR2 SVGAGI. The trim removed 4 bases at V and 4 bases at J, leaving 3 bases unmatched. The CDR3 DNA reads TGTGCCAGCAGTTTGACAGGGACCACTGAAGCTTTCTTT. Translation gives CASSLTGTTEAFF.

The J gene is TRBJ2-1, the V gene TRBV7-8; 8 positions agree with TRBD1. Germline V CDR1 and CDR2: SGHVS, FQNEAQ. V lost 1 base to trimming and J lost 8 bases; unmatched junction nucleotides: 7. The CDR3 loop spans 15 amino acids. The CDR3 here is CASSLVSAGGDEQFF. DNA of the CDR3: TGTGCCAGCAGCTTAGTTAGTGCAGGGGGCGATGAGCAGTTCTTC.

The V call is TRBV19, the J call TRBJ1-2; unclear D gene. CDR3 size: 10 residues. Germline loops: CDR1 LNHDA, CDR2 SQIVND (reference sequence). The ends were cut back, 10 bases at V and 3 bases at J, with 6 bases in the middle. This chain's CDR3 is CATRDYGYTF. The CDR3 DNA follows: TGTGCCACCCGGGACTATGGCTACACCTTC.

V is TRBV11-3 and J is TRBJ2-7; D is possibly TRBD2 (6 bases). V lost 1 base, J lost 5 bases, and 12 bases lay in between. This CDR3 has 14 residues. CDR1 SGHNT and CDR2 YENEEA come from the germline V gene. Written as DNA, the CDR3 is TGTGCCAGCAGCTTAGGAGGAGGGGTCGACGAGCAGTACTTC. The encoded protein is CASSLGGGVDEQYF. Full variable domain (rest looked up from reference TRBV11-3 and TRBJ2-7): EAGVVQSPRYKIIEKKQPVAFWCNPISGHNTLYWYLQNLGQGPELLIRYENEEAVDDSQLPKDRFSAERLKGVDSTLKIQPAELGDSAVYLCASSLGGGVDEQYFGPGTRLTVT.

The chain uses TRBV29-1 and TRBJ1-1; D uncertain. The CDR3 consists of 13 residues. Germline lookup yields CDR1 SQVTM and CDR2 ANQGSEA. The CDR3 DNA reads as TGCAGTGCGCCCAGTTCGGCGAACACTGAAGCTTTCTTT. Protein product: CSAPSSANTEAFF.

The chain couples TRBV4-3 to TRBJ1-1; no clear D. CDR1 and CDR2 from the germline V gene are LGHNA and YSLEER. V shed 0 bases and J shed 3 bases, with 8 bases lying between them. This CDR3 is 14 amino acids long. The CDR3 reads CASSQDFGYTEAFF. DNA of the CDR3: TGCGCCAGCAGCCAAGATTTCGGATACACTGAAGCTTTCTTT.

The table lists this clone with a count of one. The chain couples TRBV6-2 or TRBV6-3 to TRBJ2-2, with TRBD2 identical over 12 bases. The CDR3 sequence is 16 residues long. Germline CDR1 and CDR2: MNHEY and SVGEGT. J was trimmed by 0 bases and V by 4 bases; bases with no gene match: 0. The DNA for the CDR3 is TGTGCCAGCAGTTCTAGCGGGGGGGCGAACACCGGGGAGCTGTTTTTT. Protein product: CASSSSGGANTGELFF.

The chain carries TRBV25-1 and TRBJ1-3; the D gene is possibly TRBD1 (6 bases). The V gene's germline CDR1 is MGHDK and CDR2 SYGVNS. Trimming removed 4 bases from V and 0 bases from J, with 10 bases in between. There are 15 residues in the CDR3. Here the CDR3 reads CASSGQATSGNTIYF. CDR3 bases: TGTGCCAGCAGTGGACAGGCCACCTCTGGAAACACCATATATTTT.

This clone was counted between two and nine times. The gene calls are TRBV2 and TRBJ2-2, with 9 bases fitting TRBD2. V was pared by 3 bases and J by 3 bases, with 5 bases of the junction left unmatched. CDR1 and CDR2 (germline): SNHLY, FYNNEI. This CDR3 has 16 amino acids. This CDR3 reads CASSDAAGGDTGELFF. The CDR3 coding sequence is TGTGCCAGCAGTGACGCGGCGGGGGGGGACACCGGGGAGCTGTTTTTT.

The chain recombines TRBV25-1 with TRBJ1-1, with D perhaps matching TRBD1 (5 bases). Germline assignment: CDR1 MGHDK and CDR2 SYGVNS. The V end was cut by 2 bases, the J end by 3 bases, with 10 bases between. CDR3 size: 14 residues. The CDR3, as DNA: TGTGCCAGCAGTGAAAACTGGGACTACACTGAAGCTTTCTTT. As protein: CASSENWDYTEAFF.

CDR3 nucleotides: TGCGCCAGCAGCTTGGGACAGAGCTCCTACGAGCAGTACTTC. Protein sequence: CASSLGQSSYEQYF. The rearrangement uses TRBV5-1 and TRBJ2-7; tentative D call: TRBD1 (5 bases). Between the trimmed V and J ends, which lost 0 bases and 0 bases, there was a span of 7 bases. Germline V gene data show CDR1 as SGHRS and CDR2 as YFSETQ. The CDR3 sequence is 14 residues long.

The J gene is TRBJ1-1, the V gene TRBV4-3; no clear D gene. Trimming pared 4 bases from V and 0 bases from J, leaving 15 bases between. Looked up from germline, CDR1 is LGHNA and CDR2 is YSLEER. The CDR3 totals 16 residues. CDR3 amino acids: CASSPSRGGVNTEAFF. DNA for the CDR3: TGCGCCAGCAGCCCCTCACGCGGAGGAGTGAACACTGAAGCTTTCTTT.

This clone appeared a few times. The chain has TRBV24-1 and TRBJ1-5; 8 nucleotides agree with TRBD1. Germline CDR1 KGHDR, CDR2 SFDVKD. CDR3 length: 13 amino acids. Germline trimming cut 9 bases from V and 10 bases from J; bases unmatched to any gene: 10. The CDR3 DNA follows: TGTGCCACCGGGACAGGCGGGGTAGGCCCCCAGCATTTT. Translation: CATGTGGVGPQHF.